The clone carrying this TCR beta chain occurred once. This sample stems from a study of T cells in Graves' hyperthyroidism and ophthalmopathy. This CDR3 contains 15 residues. The V gene's germline CDR1 is MDHEN and CDR2 SYDVKM. V shed 3 bases and J 5 bases; nucleotides not matched to a gene: 10. Amplified TCR beta CDR3 regions derived from RNA transcripts. First-round RT-PCR of the TCR CDR3 relied on the HTBI primer set. One entry per CDR3 protein results from TCRdb running MiXCR on the multiplex PCR reads. The sample consists of under 300,000 distinct CDR3 sequences, about 15% of them appearing once. Sample: blood. This sequence originates from a woman aged 45-65 years with Graves' hyperthyroidism that later progressed to Graves' ophthalmopathy. This sequence joins TRBV28 and TRBJ2-7; 7 bases are shared with TRBD1. The CDR3 reads CASSLGGQERNEQYF. CDR3 in DNA: TGTGCCAGCAGTTTGGGTGGACAGGAGCGGAACGAGCAGTACTTC.